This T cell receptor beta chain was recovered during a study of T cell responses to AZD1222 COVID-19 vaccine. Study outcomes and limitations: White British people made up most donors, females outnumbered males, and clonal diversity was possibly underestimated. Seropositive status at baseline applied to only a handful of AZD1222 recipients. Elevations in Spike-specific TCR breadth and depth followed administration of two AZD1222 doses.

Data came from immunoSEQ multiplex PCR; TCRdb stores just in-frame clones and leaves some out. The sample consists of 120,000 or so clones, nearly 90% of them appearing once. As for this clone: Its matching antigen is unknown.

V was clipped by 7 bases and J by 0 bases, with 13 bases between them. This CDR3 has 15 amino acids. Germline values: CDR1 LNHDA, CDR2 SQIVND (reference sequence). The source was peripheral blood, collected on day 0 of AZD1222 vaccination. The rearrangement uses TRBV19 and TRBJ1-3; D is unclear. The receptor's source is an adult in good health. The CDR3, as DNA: TGTGCCAGTAAAAGGACCAAGGACTCTGGAAACACCATATATTTT. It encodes CASKRTKDSGNTIYF.